This T cell receptor (beta chain) was identified during a study of CD8 T cells in Susac syndrome. The germline V gene encodes CDR1 SEHNR and CDR2 FQNEAQ (reference sequence). CDR3 length: 16 amino acids. V lost 1 base to trimming and J lost 1 base; unmatched junction nucleotides: 2. RNA totalling roughly 0.45 to 1 ug underwent reverse transcription with random hexamers. TCR beta CDR3 was amplified by immunoSEQ covering 54 Vbeta and 13 Jbeta. TCRdb called the immunoSEQ multiplex PCR reads again in MiXCR, with one record for every CDR3 protein. The sample has 160,000 or so distinct CDR3 sequences, 93% seen once. TEMRA cells were FACS-enriched, with CD8+ and CD4+ T cells isolated negatively. Study-level results: Only a relatively small number of individuals were included in the TCR sequencing and HLA analysis.

In the case of this clonotype: Its target is not known.

This TCR was sampled from a human donor in good health. Sequencing input: CD4+ T cells from PBMCs. The chain uses TRBV7-9 and TRBJ1-5; 9 positions agree with TRBD1. The CDR3 protein is CASSLGTGASNQPQHF. DNA of the CDR3: TGTGCCAGCAGCTTAGGGACAGGGGCGAGCAATCAGCCCCAGCATTTT.